This TCR beta chain was identified in a study of blood T cell repertoires in COVID-19. Background on the study: The United States, Italy and Spain provided the acute and convalescent COVID-19 samples. In each case, the material was cDNA or gDNA derived from T cells, B-cell-depleted T cells, or PBMCs.

Per the original data handling: Estimation of nucleated cell counts was performed using reference gene primer amplification. TCRdb's table, derived via immunoSEQ multiplex PCR, lists solely in-frame clones and lacks some. Clonal size and the V and J genes are those of that table, whereas D and trimming came from the DNA. This table has roughly 60,000 clones, 88% appearing once. Germline CDR1 reads SNHLY; CDR2 reads FYNNEI. CDR3 length: 15 amino acids. V was clipped by 5 bases and J by 0 bases, with 14 bases between them. The rearrangement uses TRBV2 and TRBJ2-7; a possible D gene is TRBD2 (7 bases). The material sequenced was peripheral blood. This receptor was taken from a man aged 45 to 65 with active COVID-19. The DNA for the CDR3 is TGTGCCAGCAGTCCCAGGGGAGGGATCTCCTACGAGCAGTACTTC. It yields the protein CASSPRGGISYEQYF.